This note documents a single T cell receptor (beta chain) sequence. The J segment lost 0 bases and the V segment lost 3 bases, leaving 6 bases of the junction unmatched. This CDR3 has 18 amino acids. Germline lookup yields CDR1 LNHDA and CDR2 SQIVND (reference sequence). The data were taken from a study of Ad26.COV2.S vaccination and SARS-CoV-2 variants. Study background: Administration of Ad26.COV2.S was intramuscular, either once or twice 56 days apart.

TCRdb's copy holds only in-frame clones and misses some; the assay was immunoSEQ multiplex PCR. The data hold about 420,000 clones, with roughly 90% observed a single time. Treatment noted: approximately 18 received Ad26.COV2.S at low or high dose, single or two shots; 5 received placebo; per-sample allocation not given. Samples came from day 63 after the first vaccine or placebo injection. An adult donor aged 18-55 years was enrolled in Boston. Participants' vaccine, an Ad26 vector, delivered Wuhan-strain SARS-CoV-2 spike. The J gene is TRBJ2-6, the V gene TRBV19, with 9 bases fitting TRBD1. The specimen comprised peripheral blood, sampled in a trial of Ad26.COV2.S vaccine versus placebo. The sequence came from a person aged 18-60 years who received the Ad26.COV2.S COVID-19 vaccine or a placebo. The CDR3 bases are TGTGCCAGTAGTATGGGGGACAGGGTTCCCTCTGGGGCCAACGTCCTGACTTTC. Translated, it gives CASSMGDRVPSGANVLTF.